The 21 T cell receptor beta chains below all came from one sample that was sequenced in a study of a mutant IDH1 vaccine in newly diagnosed glioma. As for time point: week 5, during vaccination. Doses consisted of 300 ug of mutant IDH1 20-mer peptide each, paired with topical imiquimod. Their antigens remain unidentified. Libraries were prepared by immunoSEQ multiplex PCR; TCRdb keeps only in-frame clonotypes and omits some of them. The sample includes some 51,000 clones, 78% of them seen just once. The source was PBMCs, collected from a glioma patient whose treatment included an IDH1 peptide vaccine. The source of these receptors is a woman between 35 and 50 years old with glioma.

This rearrangement joins TRBV25-1 to TRBJ1-2; D is unclear. V was cut by 3 bases and J by 0 bases, with 8 bases left in between. The CDR3 consists of 14 residues. Germline CDR1 is MGHDK and CDR2 is SYGVNS. The CDR3 region is CASSDSAPNYGYTF. The CDR3 DNA follows: TGTGCCAGCAGTGATTCGGCGCCTAACTATGGCTACACCTTC.

J is TRBJ2-7 and V is TRBV30; maybe TRBD1 (6 bases). This CDR3 comprises 14 residues. Trimming took 2 bases from V and 5 from J, leaving 16 bases between them. CDR1 GTSNPN and CDR2 SVGIG come from the germline V gene (reference sequence). DNA of the CDR3: TGTGCCTGGAGTATTTCGGGACAACGTCACGAGCAGTACTTC. Translated: CAWSISGQRHEQYF. The full variable domain, with the rest looked up from reference TRBV30 and TRBJ2-7, is SQTIHQWPATLVQPVGSPLSLECTVEGTSNPNLYWYRQAAGRGLQLLFYSVGIGQISSEVPQNLSASRPQDRQFILSSKKLLLSDSGFYLCAWSISGQRHEQYFGPGTRLTVT.

This sequence joins TRBV7-9 and TRBJ1-4; D is unresolved. The germline V gene encodes CDR1 SEHNR and CDR2 FQNEAQ (reference sequence). The CDR3 sequence is 14 residues long. Trimming removed 4 bases from V and 2 bases from J, with 8 bases in between. The chain's CDR3 is CASSSDGTNEKLFF. The CDR3 nucleotides are TGTGCCAGCAGCTCTGACGGGACTAATGAAAAACTGTTTTTT.

The chain is built from TRBV4-1 and TRBJ1-2, with a possible D match to TRBD1 (5 bases). Looked up from germline, CDR1 is MGHRA and CDR2 is YSYEKL. This CDR3 region has 14 residues. V shed 1 base and J shed 6 bases, with 12 bases lying between them. DNA for the CDR3: TGCGCCAGCAGCCAAGTGGGGGGGGTGGATGGCTACACCTTC. Translation: CASSQVGGVDGYTF.

The chain has TRBV5-5 and TRBJ1-1; 9 positions agree with TRBD1. CDR1 and CDR2 from the germline V gene are SGHKS and YYEKEE (reference sequence). With V trimmed by 2 bases and J by 5 bases, 4 bases remained unmatched. The CDR3 sequence is 14 residues long. The CDR3 loop reads CASSFLDRGTEAFF. CDR3 in DNA: TGTGCCAGCAGCTTCTTGGACAGGGGAACTGAAGCTTTCTTT. The full variable domain, its missing parts supplied by reference TRBV5-5 and TRBJ1-1, is DAGVTQSPTHLIKTRGQQVTLRCSPISGHKSVSWYQQVLGQGPQFIFQYYEKEERGRGNFPDRFSARQFPNYSSELNVNALLLGDSALYLCASSFLDRGTEAFFGQGTRLTVV.

The gene calls are TRBV4-1 and TRBJ1-5; no clear D. Trimming stripped 2 bases from V and 5 bases from J, with 7 bases between. The CDR3 runs 13 residues. Germline CDR1 reads MGHRA; CDR2 reads YSYEKL. The CDR3 reads CASSQIEDQPQHF. As DNA, the CDR3 is TGCGCCAGCAGCCAAATAGAAGATCAGCCCCAGCATTTT.

The rearrangement joins TRBV19 to TRBJ2-7, with 10 bases aligning to TRBD1. The germline V gene encodes CDR1 LNHDA and CDR2 SQIVND (reference sequence). The CDR3 has 15 amino acids. The V segment lost 6 bases and the J segment 4 bases; nucleotides outside the gene matches: 9. CDR3 loop: CASSLDRDRGYEQYF. The CDR3 nucleotides are TGTGCCAGTAGCCTAGACCGGGACAGGGGATACGAGCAGTACTTC.

This chain connects TRBV7-2 to TRBJ2-7, with TRBD1 as a possible D gene (5 bases). Germline lookup yields CDR1 SGHTA and CDR2 FQGNSA. The CDR3 covers 15 residues. Trimming took off 5 bases at V and 2 bases at J, with 16 bases between the two ends. The CDR3 DNA sequence: TGTGCCAGCAGCACCGCCCAGGGTGGCGCCTACGAGCAGTACTTC. Residues: CASSTAQGGAYEQYF.

This chain connects TRBV7-9 to TRBJ2-3; 8 nucleotides align to TRBD1. The CDR3 has 14 amino acids. Germline trimming cut 5 bases from V and 7 bases from J; bases unmatched to any gene: 8. Looked up from germline, CDR1 is SEHNR and CDR2 is FQNEAQ (reference sequence). The CDR3 nucleotides read TGTGCCAGCAGCGACCGGGACAGGCTCTATACGCAGTATTTT. It is translated as CASSDRDRLYTQYF.

V and J are TRBV27 and TRBJ2-7; D gene uncertain. V was shortened by 3 bases and J by 2 bases, with 8 bases between the two germline ends. Germline V CDR1 and CDR2: MNHEY, SMNVEV (reference sequence). The CDR3 consists of 13 residues. The CDR3 loop reads CASSFLPTYEQYF. Here the CDR3 DNA reads TGTGCCAGCAGTTTCCTCCCAACCTACGAGCAGTACTTC.

The chain uses TRBV6-1 and TRBJ2-7, with 7 nucleotides matching TRBD1. The CDR3 sequence is 14 residues long. Germline CDR1 is MNHNS and CDR2 is SASEGT. Unmatched junction bases numbered 9, after V lost 6 bases and J lost 4 bases. The CDR3 sequence: CASSFKTGSYEQYF. The CDR3 DNA follows: TGTGCCAGCAGCTTCAAGACAGGGAGTTACGAGCAGTACTTC.

J is TRBJ1-6 and V is TRBV4-2; TRBD1 aligns across 9 bases. Germline-derived CDR1 and CDR2 are LGHNA and YNFKEQ. CDR3 length: 15 amino acids. J lost 8 bases, V lost 0 bases, and 2 bases had no gene match. CDR3 DNA: TGTGCCAGCAGCCAAGAGACAGGGGGAGATTCACCCCTCCACTTT. Translating gives CASSQETGGDSPLHF.

This clone showed up just once. The V and J genes are TRBV5-6 and TRBJ1-2; a weak D match, TRBD1 (5 bases). Between the trimmed V and J ends, which lost 2 bases and 3 bases, there was a span of 11 bases. CDR1 is SGHDT and CDR2 is YYEEEE in the germline V gene. CDR3 length: 14 residues. The CDR3 here is CASSLIGDDYGYTF. As DNA, the CDR3 is TGTGCCAGCAGCTTAATAGGGGACGACTATGGCTACACCTTC.

The chain employs TRBV5-1 and TRBJ1-2; 12 bases align to TRBD1. Germline CDR1 reads SGHRS; CDR2 reads YFSETQ. Trimming removed 4 bases from V and 5 bases from J; junction bases left unmatched: 9. This CDR3 is built from 16 residues. CDR3 in DNA: TGCGCCAGCAGCATGGGACAGGGGGCATCTTGGTATGGCTACACCTTC. This sequence encodes CASSMGQGASWYGYTF. The variable domain in full, completed from reference TRBV5-1 and TRBJ1-2, reads KAGVTQTPRYLIKTRGQQVTLSCSPISGHRSVSWYQQTPGQGLQFLFEYFSETQRNKGNFPGRFSGRQFSNSRSEMNVSTLELGDSALYLCASSMGQGASWYGYTFGSGTRLTVV.

This CDR3 is CSVPLRPDTQYF. In DNA, the CDR3 is TGCAGCGTCCCCCTTCGGCCCGATACGCAGTATTTT. The chain couples TRBV29-1 to TRBJ2-3, with no clear D. V gave up 6 bases and J gave up 6 bases, with 13 bases separating them. The CDR3 extends over 12 amino acids. Germline V gene data show CDR1 as SQVTM and CDR2 as ANQGSEA.

DNA of the CDR3: TGCGCCAGCAGTGAAGTCCAAACTGGTGAAGCTTTCTTT. Its translation is CASSEVQTGEAFF. The chain employs TRBV10-2 and TRBJ1-1, with unresolved D. Trimming stripped 3 bases from V and 7 bases from J, with 12 bases between. This CDR3 spans 13 amino acids. Germline CDR1 WSHSY, CDR2 SAAADI.

The chain links TRBV30 to TRBJ2-5; D is perhaps TRBD2 (7 bases). V lost 0 bases, J lost 4 bases, and 9 bases lay in between. The CDR3 totals 13 residues. Per germline, CDR1 GTSNPN and CDR2 SVGIG (reference sequence). The CDR3 reads CAWSVGGAETQYF. In nucleotides, the CDR3 is TGTGCCTGGAGTGTAGGGGGGGCAGAGACCCAGTACTTC.

This clone was seen once. The gene calls are TRBV5-5 and TRBJ1-1; D gene uncertain. Trimming stripped 0 bases from V and 11 bases from J, with 8 bases between. Per germline, CDR1 SGHKS and CDR2 YYEKEE (reference sequence). The CDR3 contains 11 residues. CDR3 loop: CASSLAEKAFF. Written as DNA, the CDR3 is TGTGCCAGCAGCTTGGCTGAGAAGGCTTTCTTT.

V and J are TRBV27 and TRBJ2-7, with D possibly matching TRBD1 (6 bases). Germline V gene lookup returns CDR1 MNHEY and CDR2 SMNVEV (reference sequence). This CDR3 comprises 12 residues. V lost 6 bases and J lost 9, with 15 bases in between. The CDR3 coding sequence is TGTGCCAGCAGGTCCCAGGGGTCGGGGCAGTACTTC. This gives the protein CASRSQGSGQYF.

V is TRBV9 and J is TRBJ2-1, with 15 bases fitting TRBD2. After removal of 2 bases from V and 5 bases from J, the junction contained 8 bases not matched to a gene. The germline CDR1 and CDR2 sequences are SGDLS and YYNGEE. This CDR3 has 18 amino acids. DNA of the CDR3: TGTGCCAGCAGCGTGGGGGGGACTAGCGGGGGGCAAAACAATGAGCAGTTCTTC. Protein product: CASSVGGTSGGQNNEQFF.

The chain combines TRBV7-8 with TRBJ2-6; D ambiguous. V was trimmed by 5 bases and J by 3 bases, leaving 11 bases between them. The germline CDR1 and CDR2 sequences are SGHVS and FQNEAQ. This CDR3 region has 15 residues. Here the CDR3 DNA reads TGTGCCAGCAGCCCCCTACGAGGTGGGGCCAACGTCCTGACTTTC. Encoded protein: CASSPLRGGANVLTF.